The next 5 T cell receptor beta chains were all read from a single sample in a study of coeliac disease. Using immunoSEQ multiplex PCR, the repertoire was profiled, and TCRdb retains in-frame clones only, with some absent. The top ten clones hold over 7.5% of a sample with 7,500 to 9,500 clones, less than 75% of them seen once. Sequencing input: intraepithelial lymphocytes from the gut. These receptors all come from an older woman with celiac disease.

The rearrangement joins TRBV11-3 to TRBJ2-7; 9 bases agree with TRBD1. V was pared by 4 bases and J by 5 bases, with 12 bases of the junction left unmatched. Germline values: CDR1 SGHNT, CDR2 YENEEA. The CDR3 runs to 16 residues. The CDR3 DNA reads TGTGCCAGCAGCTGGGCCCACCACAGGGGGCACAACGAGCAGTACTTC. This translates into CASSWAHHRGHNEQYF.

This clone appeared once. The chain combines TRBV9 with TRBJ2-7; 8 bases agree with TRBD2. The V gene end was trimmed by 4 bases and the J gene end by 5 bases; junction bases not matched to a gene: 2. There are 12 residues in the CDR3. In germline, CDR1 is SGDLS, CDR2 YYNGEE. CDR3 DNA sequence: TGTGCCAGCAGCCCGCGGGGGGACGAGCAGTACTTC. As protein: CASSPRGDEQYF. Full variable domain (outside the CDR3, taken from reference TRBV9 and TRBJ2-7): DSGVTQTPKHLITATGQRVTLRCSPRSGDLSVYWYQQSLDQGLQFLIQYYNGEERAKGNILERFSAQQFPDLHSELNLSSLELGDSALYFCASSPRGDEQYFGPGTRLTVT.

The chain couples TRBV5-1 to TRBJ1-3, with D perhaps matching TRBD1 (6 bases). Germline CDR1 SGHRS, CDR2 YFSETQ. The CDR3 runs to 17 residues. Trimming shortened V by 0 bases and J by 0 bases, and 13 bases separated the two germline ends. CDR3 in DNA: TGCGCCAGCAGCTTGGCCCCAGGGGAAGCCTCTGGAAACACCATATATTTT. It is translated as CASSLAPGEASGNTIYF.

The CDR3 DNA is TGTGCCACTGACAGCCATAATTCACCCCTCCACTTT. This gives the protein CATDSHNSPLHF. The chain employs TRBV15 and TRBJ1-6, with D perhaps TRBD1 (5 bases). V dropped 9 bases and J dropped 5 bases, with 8 bases sitting between them. The CDR3 spans 12 residues. Germline loops: CDR1 LNHNV, CDR2 YYDKDF (reference sequence).

This clone has just a few counts. The chain recombines TRBV30 with TRBJ1-4; D is ambiguous. Looked up from germline, CDR1 is GTSNPN and CDR2 is SVGIG (reference sequence). V was trimmed by 6 bases and J by 8 bases, leaving 10 bases between them. The CDR3 is 11 residues long. The CDR3 DNA reads as TGTGCCTGCTGGACGGGGGAAAAACTGTTTTTT. Its protein product is CACWTGEKLFF. Combining the CDR3 with reference TRBV30 and TRBJ1-4 gives the whole variable domain SQTIHQWPATLVQPVGSPLSLECTVEGTSNPNLYWYRQAAGRGLQLLFYSVGIGQISSEVPQNLSASRPQDRQFILSSKKLLLSDSGFYLCACWTGEKLFFGSGTQLSVL.